One and the same sample provided the 8 T cell receptor beta chains below, sequenced in a study of HIV-infected patients and healthy controls. Whole blood was used without fractionation, so all unsorted peripheral T cells were included. About 500 ng RNA was reverse transcribed with alpha and beta constant-region primers. Separate chain-specific third strand synthesis with multiplexing indices produced the alpha and beta libraries. TCRdb redid the calling of the 5' RACE reads with MiXCR, one entry per CDR3 protein. The data contain around 16,000 distinct CDR3 sequences, more than 8% of them singletons. Sequencing was carried out using blood. The receptors derive from an adult in good health.

The chain links TRBV12-3 or TRBV12-4 to TRBJ2-3, with 12 bases fitting TRBD2. The CDR3 is made up of 17 amino acids. V shed 5 bases and J 2 bases; nucleotides not matched to a gene: 8. CDR3 protein: CASSQRLAGVLTDTQYF. Here the CDR3 DNA reads TGTGCCAGCAGTCAACGACTAGCGGGAGTCCTCACAGATACGCAGTATTTT.

This clonotype was counted ten times or more. V gene TRBV28 combines with J gene TRBJ2-7, with D perhaps TRBD1 or TRBD2 (6 bases each). In germline, CDR1 is MDHEN, CDR2 SYDVKM. The CDR3 is 15 residues long. V was trimmed by 3 bases and J by 1 base, leaving 13 bases between them. CDR3 sequence (DNA): TGTGCCAGCAGTTTTGTTTCGGGGGCTTCCTACGAGCAGTACTTC. It yields the protein CASSFVSGASYEQYF.

The table lists this clonotype with a few counts. The V gene is TRBV3-1, the J gene TRBJ2-5; TRBD1 matches 11 bases. There are 17 residues in the CDR3. V shed 2 bases, J shed 1 base, and the junction held 6 bases outside the gene matches. Germline V gene sequence: CDR1 LGHDT, CDR2 YNNKEL (reference sequence). CDR3 nucleotide sequence: TGTGCCAGCAGCCAACCGGGACAGGGGGAAATCCAAGAGACCCAGTACTTC. Its translation is CASSQPGQGEIQETQYF.

This clonotype was seen repeatedly, ten times or more. The rearrangement joins TRBV7-9 to TRBJ2-5, with D unresolved. The germline CDR1 and CDR2 sequences are SEHNR and FQNEAQ (reference sequence). CDR3 size: 14 residues. V lost 5 bases and J lost 5, with 15 bases in between. The CDR3 bases are TGTGCCAGCAGCCGAATAAGTGGGTCGGAGACCCAGTACTTC. Its protein is CASSRISGSETQYF.

This clonotype was observed once. CDR3 coding DNA: TGCAGCGCCTCCCGATCTGGGGATGGGCAGTTCTTC. It is translated as CSASRSGDGQFF. This rearrangement joins TRBV29-1 to TRBJ2-1; the D is unclear. Germline CDR1 SQVTM, CDR2 ANQGSEA. Trimming took 7 bases from V and 12 from J, leaving 19 bases between them. The CDR3 runs 12 residues.

This clonotype has ten or more counts. The gene calls are TRBV6-2 or TRBV6-3 and TRBJ1-5, with D possibly matching TRBD1 (5 bases). This CDR3 has 15 amino acids. Germline CDR1 is MNHEY and CDR2 is SVGEGT. Trimming removed 2 bases at V and 1 base at J, with 9 bases between. DNA for the CDR3: TGTGCCAGCAGTTACGCAGGGACCAGCAATCAGCCCCAGCATTTT. Translation gives CASSYAGTSNQPQHF.

Ten or more counts support this clonotype. The chain recombines TRBV6-5 with TRBJ2-7, with D hard to call. The CDR3 is made up of 11 amino acids. V was clipped by 6 bases and J by 3 bases, with 6 bases between them. Germline V gene sequence: CDR1 MNHEY, CDR2 SVGAGI. The CDR3 DNA reads as TGTGCCAGCAGAAACAGCTACGAGCAGTACGTC. Translated: CASRNSYEQYV.

This clonotype was recorded many times. This sequence joins TRBV12-3 or TRBV12-4 and TRBJ1-5; D remains ambiguous. This CDR3 has 13 residues. The ends were cut back, 3 bases at V and 0 bases at J, with 3 bases in the middle. The CDR3 reads CASSFNSNQPQHF. The CDR3 DNA follows: TGTGCCAGCAGTTTTAATAGCAATCAGCCCCAGCATTTT.